This T cell receptor beta chain was found in a study of blood T cell repertoires in COVID-19. Study context: The origin of the acute and convalescent COVID-19 samples was the United States, Italy and Spain.

Method: immunoSEQ multiplex PCR; TCRdb's copy keeps in-frame clones and lacks some. Of over 90,000 clones listed, approximately 84% are singletons. The sample was peripheral blood. This sequence was found in a man aged 35 to 55 with active or convalescent COVID-19.

Here the CDR3 reads CASSLLESSPLHF. The DNA for the CDR3 is TGTGCCAGCAGCTTATTGGAGTCTTCACCCCTCCACTTT. The chain uses TRBV7-9 and TRBJ1-6; D unclear. CDR1 SEHNR and CDR2 FQNEAQ come from the germline V gene (reference sequence). Trimming took off 2 bases at V and 9 bases at J, with 8 bases between the two ends. The length of the CDR3 is 13 residues.